The T cell receptor (beta chain) under discussion was sequenced for a study of T cells after somatic rescue of genetic block. Generated by immunoSEQ multiplex PCR, the TCRdb table keeps only in-frame clones and is missing some. The table lists around 8,100 clones, around 81% of them singletons, with roughly 24% in the top ten. CDR1 SEHNR and CDR2 FQNEAQ come from the germline V gene (reference sequence). V lost 2 bases and J lost 6, with 10 bases in between. The CDR3 is 13 amino acids. The material sequenced was peripheral blood mononuclear cells (PBMCs). The sequence was collected from a boy aged 5-17 years. The chain carries TRBV7-9 and TRBJ1-2, with D possibly being TRBD1 (6 bases). CDR3 bases: TGTGCCAGCAGCTTATCAGGGGAGGATGGCTACACCTTC. Protein sequence: CASSLSGEDGYTF.